One sample yielded the 32 T cell receptor beta chains listed below, sequenced in a study of blood T cells in healthy people across ages. Alongside a J-beta primer mix, a sample-barcoded 5' primer served in a second PCR lasting about 6 to 11 cycles. TCRdb itself ran the 5' RACE reads through MiXCR, one entry per CDR3 protein. Of roughly 700,000 distinct CDR3 sequences detected, 25% appear once; the ten largest clones hold more than 7.5%. The data were also submitted as part of a second study, on T cells of mothers and their children.

Sequencing was done on a sample of blood. The receptors come from a boy between 10 and 17 years old in good health.

This clonotype came up a few times. V usage is TRBV29-1 and J usage is TRBJ2-1; 10 positions agree with TRBD2. Germline V gene sequence: CDR1 SQVTM, CDR2 ANQGSEA. There are 14 residues in the CDR3. V lost 7 bases and J lost 14; bases outside the gene matches: 17. The CDR3 sequence: CSAELAGVPLPEFF. The CDR3 nucleotides are TGCAGCGCTGAGCTAGCGGGAGTCCCTTTGCCCGAGTTCTTC.

The chain is built from TRBV5-4 and TRBJ2-7; D might be TRBD1 or TRBD2, each matching 5 bases. CDR3 length equals 14 residues. Germline CDR1 SGHNT, CDR2 YYREEE (reference sequence). Trimming stripped 4 bases from V and 4 bases from J, with 15 bases between. DNA for the CDR3: TGTGCCAGCAGCCACGGGACCGGCACTTACGAGCAGTACTTC. Translated, it gives CASSHGTGTYEQYF.

The sample holds a few counts of this clonotype. The V gene is TRBV2, the J gene TRBJ2-5; D gene unclear. The CDR3 is made up of 13 amino acids. The ends were cut back, 1 base at V and 6 bases at J, with 9 bases in the middle. From germline, CDR1 is SNHLY and CDR2 FYNNEI. The CDR3 bases are TGTGCCAGCAGTGAAGAGTCTATTCAGACCCAGTACTTC. It yields the protein CASSEESIQTQYF.

The CDR3 spells CASSYSRENYGYTF. CDR3 nucleotide sequence: TGTGCCAGCAGTTATAGTCGGGAAAACTATGGCTACACCTTC. V and J are TRBV6-5 and TRBJ1-2; no definite D call. The CDR3 loop spans 14 amino acids. The germline V gene encodes CDR1 MNHEY and CDR2 SVGAGI. Trimming shortened V by 3 bases and J by 2 bases, and 10 bases separated the two germline ends.

The rearrangement uses TRBV19 and TRBJ1-1, with a tentative D call TRBD1 (6 bases). The CDR3 runs to 15 residues. Germline V gives CDR1 LNHDA, CDR2 SQIVND (reference sequence). The V end lost 2 bases, the J end lost 3 bases, and 13 bases lay between the germline ends. The CDR3 DNA reads as TGTGCCAGTAGTATAATACAGGGTTGGGACACTGAAGCTTTCTTT. Its protein is CASSIIQGWDTEAFF.

In this sample, this clonotype turned up a few times. V gene TRBV7-2 combines with J gene TRBJ2-7, with 10 bases lining up with TRBD2. The germline V gene encodes CDR1 SGHTA and CDR2 FQGNSA. With V trimmed by 5 bases and J by 6 bases, 4 bases remained unmatched. This CDR3 comprises 13 residues. CDR3 sequence reads: CASSQRGGLEQYF. The CDR3 DNA reads as TGTGCCAGCAGCCAGCGGGGGGGCCTCGAGCAGTACTTC.

A few counts support this clonotype. The CDR3 region is CASSPLGLADTDTQYF. CDR3 in DNA: TGTGCCAGCTCACCACTGGGACTAGCGGACACAGATACGCAGTATTTT. The V call is TRBV18, the J call TRBJ2-3, with 11 positions matching TRBD2. The CDR3 loop spans 16 amino acids. Trimming at V came to 1 base and at J to 2 bases, leaving 2 bases not matched to a gene. The germline CDR1 and CDR2 sequences are KGHSH and LQKENI.

In its sample, this clonotype was seen a few times. The rearrangement joins TRBV4-1 to TRBJ2-1; 10 nucleotides line up with TRBD2. The germline V gene encodes CDR1 MGHRA and CDR2 YSYEKL. Trimming took 1 base from V and 4 from J; bases not matched to a gene: 4. The CDR3 has 16 residues. In DNA, the CDR3 is TGCGCCAGCAGCCAAGGGGGGACTAGCGTTTACAATGAGCAGTTCTTC. It yields the protein CASSQGGTSVYNEQFF.

In its sample, this clonotype was seen a few times. This chain joins TRBV10-3 and TRBJ2-7, with D unresolved. Trimming cost V 0 bases and J 3 bases, with 9 bases left between them. CDR3 length: 14 amino acids. Germline-derived CDR1 and CDR2 are ENHRY and SYGVKD. The CDR3 loop is CAISESIASYEQYF. In DNA form, the CDR3 reads TGTGCCATCAGTGAGTCGATAGCCAGCTACGAGCAGTACTTC.

The chain's CDR3 is CASSQEGQGNEKLFF. Written as DNA, the CDR3 is TGCGCCAGCAGCCAAGAGGGACAGGGTAATGAAAAACTGTTTTTT. The chain is built from TRBV4-3 and TRBJ1-4, with 9 bases that match TRBD1. V lost 0 bases, J lost 4 bases, and 0 bases stayed unmatched. The CDR3 spans 15 residues. Germline lookup yields CDR1 LGHNA and CDR2 YSLEER.

This chain connects TRBV29-1 to TRBJ2-7; a possible D gene is TRBD1 (6 bases). The germline V gene has CDR1 SQVTM and CDR2 ANQGSEA. There are 12 residues in the CDR3. The V end lost 2 bases, the J end lost 4 bases, and 9 bases lay between the germline ends. This CDR3 reads CSVESRGYEQYF. CDR3 nucleotide sequence: TGCAGCGTTGAAAGCAGGGGTTACGAGCAGTACTTC.

The chain couples TRBV4-1 to TRBJ2-5, with D perhaps assigned TRBD1 or TRBD2 (5 bases each). Between the trimmed V and J ends, which lost 0 bases and 7 bases, there was a span of 9 bases. CDR3 length: 13 amino acids. Germline assignment: CDR1 MGHRA and CDR2 YSYEKL. CDR3 nucleotides: TGCGCCAGCAGCCAAGACGCCGGGGCGACCCAGTACTTC. This sequence encodes CASSQDAGATQYF.

V and J are TRBV4-2 and TRBJ2-7, with 8 bases fitting TRBD2. With the DNA end fitting TRBJ2-5 better, the J assignment may be wrong. This CDR3 has 16 residues. From germline, CDR1 is LGHNA and CDR2 YNFKEQ. This chain's CDR3 is CASSQDLTSGQETQYF. DNA for the CDR3: TGTGCCAGCAGCCAAGATCTTACTAGCGGCCAAGAGACCCAGTACTTC.

In this sample, this clonotype turned up a few times. This rearrangement joins TRBV6-6 to TRBJ1-3; D not resolved. Germline assignment: CDR1 MNHNY and CDR2 SVGAGI (reference sequence). The CDR3 loop spans 15 amino acids. The V and J ends lost 2 bases and 0 bases respectively, with 8 bases between them. For the CDR3, the DNA is TGTGCCAGCAGTTACGGCGGGCCCTCTGGAAACACCATATATTTT. Amino acids: CASSYGGPSGNTIYF.

Details on this clonotype: At one end the junction does not follow the germline gene, possibly because of a read error. This sequence joins TRBV7-2 and TRBJ2-3; perhaps TRBD1 as D (5 bases). This CDR3 is 16 amino acids long. Germline lookup yields CDR1 SGHTA and CDR2 FQGNSA. The CDR3 sequence is CVSSLFTGFSTDTQYF. DNA for the CDR3: TGTGTCAGCAGCTTATTTACAGGCTTTAGCACAGATACGCAGTATTTT. Full variable domain (rest looked up from reference TRBV7-2 and TRBJ2-3): GAGVSQSPSNKVTEKGKDVELRCDPISGHTALYWYRQSLGQGLEFLIYFQGNSAPDKSGLPSDRFSAERTGGSVSTLTIQRTQQEDSAVYLCVSSLFTGFSTDTQYFGPGTRLTVL.

The CDR3 nucleotides read TGTGCCAGCAGCTTTAGCGCAGGGGTGGACCAGCCCCAGCATTTT. Amino acids: CASSFSAGVDQPQHF. The V gene is TRBV7-9, the J gene TRBJ1-5; weak D call: TRBD1 (6 bases). The germline gives CDR1 SEHNR, CDR2 FQNEAQ (reference sequence). The ends were cut back, 3 bases at V and 7 bases at J, with 16 bases in the middle. This CDR3 has 15 amino acids.

This clonotype appeared a few times. The chain has TRBV5-1 and TRBJ2-7; D might be TRBD2 (6 bases). Trimming pared 2 bases from V and 5 bases from J, leaving 20 bases between. The germline V gene has CDR1 SGHRS and CDR2 YFSETQ. The CDR3 contains 16 residues. The CDR3: CASSFGSFGGPHEQYF. The CDR3 nucleotides read TGCGCCAGCAGCTTTGGGAGCTTCGGGGGTCCCCACGAGCAGTACTTC.

This clonotype was counted between two and nine times. The chain recombines TRBV2 with TRBJ1-6; D gene ambiguous. Germline V gene data show CDR1 as SNHLY and CDR2 as FYNNEI. The CDR3 runs 15 residues. V was cut by 1 base and J by 4 bases, with 8 bases left in between. The CDR3 reads CASSEERRYNSPLHF. The CDR3 bases are TGTGCCAGCAGTGAAGAAAGGCGGTATAATTCACCCCTCCACTTT. Based on the CDR3 plus reference TRBV2 and TRBJ1-6, the full variable domain is EPEVTQTPSHQVTQMGQEVILRCVPISNHLYFYWYRQILGQKVEFLVSFYNNEISEKSEIFDDQFSVERPDGSNFTLKIRSTKLEDSAMYFCASSEERRYNSPLHFGNGTRLTVT.

The rearrangement joins TRBV7-9 to TRBJ2-1, with 12 bases fitting TRBD2. The CDR3 loop spans 15 amino acids. CDR1 is SEHNR and CDR2 is FQNEAQ in the germline V gene (reference sequence). V lost 5 bases, J lost 7 bases, and 6 bases stayed unmatched. The CDR3 DNA follows: TGTGCCAGCAGCGAAAAGACTAGCGGGAGAAATGAGCAGTTCTTC. This sequence encodes CASSEKTSGRNEQFF.

The DNA of the CDR3 is TGTGCCAGCAGTTTAGCTTGGGGTGATGAGCAGTTCTTC. Amino acids: CASSLAWGDEQFF. The chain recombines TRBV12-3 or TRBV12-4 with TRBJ2-5; D not certain. The DNA end is a closer match to TRBJ2-1, so the J assignment may be wrong. This CDR3 region has 13 residues.

The CDR3 DNA is TGCAGTGCTAGAGTCACCAGCGGGACATACAATGAGCAGTTCTTC. Translating gives CSARVTSGTYNEQFF. V is TRBV20-1 and J is TRBJ2-7; D is perhaps TRBD2 (7 bases). Judging by the DNA end, TRBJ2-1 fits better; the J call may be wrong. This CDR3 is 15 amino acids long. Germline CDR1 DFQATT, CDR2 SNEGSKA (reference sequence).

This clonotype was recorded at least ten times. The V call is TRBV7-6, the J call TRBJ2-3, with 10 bases matching TRBD2. The CDR3 length is 16 residues. The junction had 10 bases not matched to a gene; V was cut back by 5 bases and J by 5 bases. Germline-derived CDR1 and CDR2 are SGHVS and FNYEAQ. DNA for the CDR3: TGTGCCAGCAGCCCAAGAGGAGCGGGAGGGATAGATACGCAGTATTTT. This translates into CASSPRGAGGIDTQYF.

This clonotype was seen only a few times. The chain links TRBV2 to TRBJ2-5; no clear D gene. The ends were cut back, 6 bases at V and 4 bases at J, with 18 bases in the middle. The germline CDR1 and CDR2 sequences are SNHLY and FYNNEI. The CDR3 contains 15 residues. This CDR3 reads CASRGPAHGRETQYF. The CDR3 DNA reads TGTGCCAGCAGGGGCCCGGCGCATGGGCGAGAGACCCAGTACTTC.

This clonotype turned up a few times. This chain uses TRBV28 with TRBJ2-7, with 9 bases fitting TRBD1. The V segment lost 5 bases and the J segment 2 bases; nucleotides outside the gene matches: 7. CDR1 and CDR2 from the germline V gene are MDHEN and SYDVKM. The CDR3 loop spans 15 amino acids. This CDR3 is CASSPSGTGTYEQYF. CDR3 nucleotide sequence: TGTGCCAGCAGTCCCTCCGGGACAGGGACCTACGAGCAGTACTTC.

This clonotype was detected only a few times. The chain has TRBV9 and TRBJ2-7; D unresolved. The CDR3 runs 12 residues. Germline-derived CDR1 and CDR2 are SGDLS and YYNGEE. The ends were cut back, 4 bases at V and 5 bases at J, with 10 bases in the middle. This CDR3 reads CASSPGPDEQYF. The CDR3 nucleotides read TGTGCCAGCAGCCCAGGCCCGGACGAGCAGTACTTC.

The chain carries TRBV20-1 and TRBJ1-2; tentatively, D is TRBD1 (5 bases). The V gene lost 3 bases and the J gene lost 4 bases, with 9 bases spanning the gap. CDR3 size: 12 residues. Germline CDR1 is DFQATT and CDR2 is SNEGSKA (reference sequence). The CDR3 loop reads CSASDSGYGYTF. The DNA for the CDR3 is TGCAGTGCTAGCGACAGCGGCTATGGCTACACCTTC.

This chain connects TRBV5-6 to TRBJ2-1; D is undetermined. The CDR3 is made up of 15 amino acids. The germline gives CDR1 SGHDT, CDR2 YYEEEE. Trimming removed 3 bases from V and 0 bases from J, with 10 bases in between. The CDR3 sequence: CASSSTVSSYNEQFF. The DNA of the CDR3 is TGTGCCAGCAGCTCCACGGTTAGCTCCTACAATGAGCAGTTCTTC.

The chain joins TRBV28 to TRBJ1-5; D call uncertain. V was shortened by 3 bases and J by 5 bases, with 8 bases between the two germline ends. This CDR3 contains 13 residues. Germline-derived CDR1 and CDR2 are MDHEN and SYDVKM. This CDR3 is CASSLLGYQPQHF. Written as DNA, the CDR3 is TGTGCCAGCAGTTTGTTGGGGTATCAGCCCCAGCATTTT. Combining the CDR3 with reference TRBV28 and TRBJ1-5 gives the whole variable domain DVKVTQSSRYLVKRTGEKVFLECVQDMDHENMFWYRQDPGLGLRLIYFSYDVKMKEKGDIPEGYSVSREKKERFSLILESASTNQTSMYLCASSLLGYQPQHFGDGTRLSIL.

CDR3 DNA: TGTGCCAGCAGCTTAGGGTGGCTACAAGAGACCCAGTACTTC. This codes for CASSLGWLQETQYF. The chain links TRBV13 to TRBJ2-5, with D uncertain. The V end was cut by 0 bases, the J end by 2 bases, with 7 bases between. Germline assignment: CDR1 PRHDT and CDR2 FYEKMQ (reference sequence). The CDR3 runs to 14 residues.

The chain links TRBV28 to TRBJ2-5; 8 bases are a match to TRBD2. Judging by the DNA end, TRBJ2-1 fits better; the J call may be wrong. The CDR3 runs to 17 residues. Per the germline V gene, CDR1 is MDHEN and CDR2 is SYDVKM. The CDR3: CASSEWHRAGVWNEQFF. The CDR3 DNA is TGTGCCAGCAGTGAGTGGCATCGAGCGGGAGTATGGAATGAGCAGTTCTTC.

The chain has TRBV12-3 or TRBV12-4 and TRBJ2-1; possibly TRBD2 for D (5 bases). CDR3 size: 12 residues. Trimming left V 6 bases short and J 14 bases short, with 17 bases between. The CDR3 loop reads CASSPNELVEFF. The CDR3 DNA reads as TGTGCCAGCAGCCCTAACGAACTAGTAGAGTTCTTC.

This clonotype turned up a few times. The chain uses TRBV25-1 and TRBJ2-5; D unclear. The length of the CDR3 is 16 residues. The ends were cut back, 1 base at V and 7 bases at J, with 19 bases in the middle. Germline loops: CDR1 MGHDK, CDR2 SYGVNS. CDR3: CASSESKAWAPRTQYF. CDR3 nucleotides: TGTGCCAGCAGTGAATCGAAAGCTTGGGCGCCCCGGACCCAGTACTTC.